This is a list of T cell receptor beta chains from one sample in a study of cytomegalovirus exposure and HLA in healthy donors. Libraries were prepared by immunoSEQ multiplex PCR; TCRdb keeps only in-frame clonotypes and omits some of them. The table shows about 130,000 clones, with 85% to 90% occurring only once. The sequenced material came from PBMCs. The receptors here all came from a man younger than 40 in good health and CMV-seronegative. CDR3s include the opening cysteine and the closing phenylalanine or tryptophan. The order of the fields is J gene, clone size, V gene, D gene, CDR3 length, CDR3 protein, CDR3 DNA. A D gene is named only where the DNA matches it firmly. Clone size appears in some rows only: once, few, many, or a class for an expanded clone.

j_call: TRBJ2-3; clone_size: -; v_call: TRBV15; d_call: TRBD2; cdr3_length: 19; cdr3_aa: CATSDLHLPSGSSTDTQYF; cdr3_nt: TGTGCCACCAGCGACCTTCACTTACCTAGCGGTTCTAGCACAGATACGCAGTATTTT
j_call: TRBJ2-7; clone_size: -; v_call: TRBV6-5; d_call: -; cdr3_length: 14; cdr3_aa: CASSYGSGSYEQYF; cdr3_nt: TGTGCCAGCAGTTATGGGAGCGGATCCTACGAGCAGTACTTC
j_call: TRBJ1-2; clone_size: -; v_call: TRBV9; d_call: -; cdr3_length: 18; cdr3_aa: CASSATTPRGGTIDGYTF; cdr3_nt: TGTGCCAGCAGCGCCACCACCCCGAGGGGGGGGACTATCGATGGCTACACCTTC
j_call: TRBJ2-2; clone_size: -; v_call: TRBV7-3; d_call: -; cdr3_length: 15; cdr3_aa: CASSLMAGPTGELFF; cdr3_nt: TGTGCCAGCAGCTTAATGGCAGGGCCCACCGGGGAGCTGTTTTTT
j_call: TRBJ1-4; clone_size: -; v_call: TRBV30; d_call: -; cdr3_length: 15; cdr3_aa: CAWSVLEGVDEKLFF; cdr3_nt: TGTGCCTGGAGTGTACTGGAGGGCGTGGATGAAAAACTGTTTTTT
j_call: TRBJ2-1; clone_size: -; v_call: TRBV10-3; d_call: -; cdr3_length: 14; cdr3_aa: CAISETGLDREQFF; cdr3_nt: TGTGCCATCAGTGAGACCGGACTTGATCGTGAGCAGTTCTTC
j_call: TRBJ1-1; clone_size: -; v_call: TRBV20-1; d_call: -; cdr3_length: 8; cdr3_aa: CSSPSAFF; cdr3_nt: TGCAGTTCTCCTTCCGCTTTCTTT
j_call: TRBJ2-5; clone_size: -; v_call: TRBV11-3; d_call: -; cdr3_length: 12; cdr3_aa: CASSWGLETQYF; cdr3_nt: TGTGCCAGCAGCTGGGGGCTAGAGACCCAGTACTTC
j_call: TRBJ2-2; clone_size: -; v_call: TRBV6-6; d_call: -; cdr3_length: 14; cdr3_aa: CASSDSFETGELFF; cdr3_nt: TGTGCCAGCAGCGACAGCTTTGAGACCGGGGAGCTGTTTTTT
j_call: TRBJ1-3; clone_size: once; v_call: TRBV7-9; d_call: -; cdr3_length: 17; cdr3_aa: CASSSQRVFRAGNTIYF; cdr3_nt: TGTGCCAGCAGCTCCCAAAGAGTTTTTCGGGCTGGAAACACCATATATTTT
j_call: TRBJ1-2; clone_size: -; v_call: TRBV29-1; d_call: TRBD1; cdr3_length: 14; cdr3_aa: CSVTGQGVGYGYTF; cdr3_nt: TGCAGCGTAACCGGACAGGGGGTGGGCTATGGCTACACCTTC
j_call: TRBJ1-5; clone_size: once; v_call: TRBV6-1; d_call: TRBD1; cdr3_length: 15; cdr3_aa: CASRKRGPANQPQHF; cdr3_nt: TGTGCCAGCAGGAAGAGGGGGCCTGCAAATCAGCCCCAGCATTTT
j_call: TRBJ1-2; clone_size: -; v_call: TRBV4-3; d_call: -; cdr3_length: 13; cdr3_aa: CASSDTGIYGYTF; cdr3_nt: TGCGCCAGCAGCGACACAGGAATCTATGGCTACACCTTC
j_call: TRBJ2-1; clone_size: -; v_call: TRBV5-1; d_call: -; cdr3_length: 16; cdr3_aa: CASSPGGPRGGREQFF; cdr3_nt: TGCGCCAGCAGCCCGGGGGGTCCCAGGGGCGGTCGTGAGCAGTTCTTC
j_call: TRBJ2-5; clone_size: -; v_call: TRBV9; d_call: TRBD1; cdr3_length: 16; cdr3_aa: CASGATTGTAIETQYF; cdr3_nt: TGTGCCAGCGGCGCCACCACCGGGACAGCTATCGAGACCCAGTACTTC
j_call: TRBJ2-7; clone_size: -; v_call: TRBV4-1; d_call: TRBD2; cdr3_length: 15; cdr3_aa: CASSQVAGGSYEQYF; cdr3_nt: TGCGCCAGCAGCCAAGTAGCGGGAGGGTCCTACGAGCAGTACTTC
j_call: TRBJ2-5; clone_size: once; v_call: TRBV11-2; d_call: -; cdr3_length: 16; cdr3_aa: CASSLDRPRGKETQYF; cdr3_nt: TGTGCCAGCAGCTTAGATCGTCCCCGGGGTAAAGAGACCCAGTACTTC
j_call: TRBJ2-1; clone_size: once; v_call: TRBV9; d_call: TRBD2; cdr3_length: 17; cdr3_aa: CASSVTIAGGPYNEQFF; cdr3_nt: TGTGCCAGCAGCGTCACCATAGCGGGAGGGCCTTACAATGAGCAGTTCTTC
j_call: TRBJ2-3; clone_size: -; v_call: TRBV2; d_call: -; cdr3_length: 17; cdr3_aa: CASRPDQGGGILDTQYF; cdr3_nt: TGTGCCAGCAGGCCCGACCAGGGAGGGGGTATTTTGGATACGCAGTATTTT
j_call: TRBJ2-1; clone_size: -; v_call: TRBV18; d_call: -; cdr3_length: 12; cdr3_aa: CASSPPSNEQFF; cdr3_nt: TGTGCCAGCTCACCACCTTCTAATGAGCAGTTCTTC
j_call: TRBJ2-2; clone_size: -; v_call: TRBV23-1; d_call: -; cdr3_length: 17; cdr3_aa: CASSQRAGQLTTGELFF; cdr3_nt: TGCGCCAGCAGTCAAAGGGCAGGACAGTTGACCACCGGGGAGCTGTTTTTT
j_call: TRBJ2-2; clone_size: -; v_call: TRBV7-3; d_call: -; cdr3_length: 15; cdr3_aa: CASRPGTMNTGELFF; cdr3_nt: TGTGCCAGCAGGCCCGGGACAATGAACACCGGGGAGCTGTTTTTT
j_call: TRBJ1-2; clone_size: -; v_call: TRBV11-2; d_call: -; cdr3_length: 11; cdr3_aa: CASSLAGGYTF; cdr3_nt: TGTGCCAGCAGCTTAGCCGGTGGCTACACCTTC
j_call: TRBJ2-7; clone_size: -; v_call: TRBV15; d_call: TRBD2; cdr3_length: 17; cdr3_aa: CATSSVFTGTTDYEQYF; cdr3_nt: TGTGCCACCAGCAGTGTGTTCACCGGGACTACCGACTACGAGCAGTACTTC
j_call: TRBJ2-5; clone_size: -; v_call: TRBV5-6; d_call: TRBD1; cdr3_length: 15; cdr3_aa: CASSTILDREETQYF; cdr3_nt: TGTGCCAGCAGCACGATCCTGGACAGGGAAGAGACCCAGTACTTC
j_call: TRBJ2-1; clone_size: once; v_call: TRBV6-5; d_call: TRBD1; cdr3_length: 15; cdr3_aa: CASSSDRSRYNEQFF; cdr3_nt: TGTGCCAGCAGTTCGGACAGGAGCCGCTACAATGAGCAGTTCTTC
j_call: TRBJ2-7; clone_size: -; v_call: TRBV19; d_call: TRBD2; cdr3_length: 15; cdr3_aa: CASSITGTSDYEQYF; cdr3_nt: TGTGCCAGTAGTATCACCGGGACTAGCGACTACGAGCAGTACTTC
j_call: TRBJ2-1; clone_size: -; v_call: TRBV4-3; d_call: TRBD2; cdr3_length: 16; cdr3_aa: CASSQDETSGRNEQFF; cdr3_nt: TGCGCCAGCAGCCAAGATGAGACTAGCGGGAGGAATGAGCAGTTCTTC
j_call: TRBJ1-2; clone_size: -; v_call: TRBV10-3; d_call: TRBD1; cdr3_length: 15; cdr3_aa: CAISEFQGAGHGYTF; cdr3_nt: TGTGCCATCAGTGAGTTCCAGGGGGCGGGCCATGGCTACACCTTC
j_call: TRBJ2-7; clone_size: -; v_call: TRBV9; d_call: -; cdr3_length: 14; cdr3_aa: CASSVGSLSYEQYF; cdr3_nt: TGTGCCAGCAGCGTAGGAAGCCTGTCCTACGAGCAGTACTTC
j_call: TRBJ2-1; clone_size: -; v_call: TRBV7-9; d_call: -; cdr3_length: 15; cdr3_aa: CASSLGSLDVNEQFF; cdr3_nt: TGTGCCAGCAGCTTGGGGAGTCTCGACGTCAATGAGCAGTTCTTC
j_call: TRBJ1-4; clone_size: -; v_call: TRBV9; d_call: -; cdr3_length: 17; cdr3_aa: CASSLGQAPRGNEKLFF; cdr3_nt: TGTGCCAGCAGCTTGGGACAAGCCCCTAGGGGTAATGAAAAACTGTTTTTT
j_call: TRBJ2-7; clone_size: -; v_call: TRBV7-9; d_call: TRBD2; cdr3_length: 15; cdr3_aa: CASSPLAGASYEQYF; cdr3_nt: TGTGCCAGCAGCCCCCTAGCGGGAGCGTCCTACGAGCAGTACTTC
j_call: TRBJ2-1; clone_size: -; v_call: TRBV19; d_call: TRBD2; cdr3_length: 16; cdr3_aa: CASSAGTRFPYNEQFF; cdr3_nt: TGTGCCAGTAGTGCAGGGACTAGATTCCCCTACAATGAGCAGTTCTTC
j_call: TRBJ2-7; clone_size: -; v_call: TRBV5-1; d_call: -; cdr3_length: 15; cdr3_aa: CASSLNGQSGTGGYF; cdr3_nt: TGCGCCAGCAGCTTGAATGGACAGAGCGGAACCGGCGGGTACTTC
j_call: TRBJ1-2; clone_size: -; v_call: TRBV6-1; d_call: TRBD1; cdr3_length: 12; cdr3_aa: CAINRDRDSYTF; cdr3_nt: TGTGCCATCAACCGGGACAGGGATAGCTACACCTTC
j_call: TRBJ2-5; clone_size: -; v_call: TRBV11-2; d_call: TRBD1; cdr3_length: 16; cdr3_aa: CASSLSRGLGEETQYF; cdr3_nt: TGTGCCAGCAGCTTAAGCAGGGGGCTCGGGGAAGAGACCCAGTACTTC
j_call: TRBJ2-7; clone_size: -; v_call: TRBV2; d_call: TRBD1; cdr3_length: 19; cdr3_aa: CASMGTGTAALRGSYEQYF; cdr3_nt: TGTGCCAGCATGGGTACCGGGACAGCCGCCCTCCGAGGCTCCTACGAGCAGTACTTC
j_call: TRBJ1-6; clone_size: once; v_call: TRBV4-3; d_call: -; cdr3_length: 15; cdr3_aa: CASSQDPSHNSPLHF; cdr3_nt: TGCGCCAGCAGCCAAGACCCGAGTCATAATTCACCCCTCCACTTT
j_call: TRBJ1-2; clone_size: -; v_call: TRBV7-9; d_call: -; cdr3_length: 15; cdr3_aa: CASSLQDTPIYGYTF; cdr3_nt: TGTGCCAGCAGCTTACAGGATACACCGATCTATGGCTACACCTTC
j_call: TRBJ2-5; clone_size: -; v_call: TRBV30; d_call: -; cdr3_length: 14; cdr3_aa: CALSRALKSETQYF; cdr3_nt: TGTGCCTTGAGCAGGGCCTTAAAGTCGGAGACCCAGTACTTC
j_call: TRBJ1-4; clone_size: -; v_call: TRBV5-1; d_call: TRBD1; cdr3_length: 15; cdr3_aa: CASRLRQGTNEKLFF; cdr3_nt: TGCGCCAGCAGATTACGACAGGGCACTAATGAAAAACTGTTTTTT
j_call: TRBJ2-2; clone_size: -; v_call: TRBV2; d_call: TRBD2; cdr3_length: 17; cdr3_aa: CASRVRGGTENTGELFF; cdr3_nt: TGTGCCAGCAGGGTCCGGGGGGGCACGGAGAACACCGGGGAGCTGTTTTTT
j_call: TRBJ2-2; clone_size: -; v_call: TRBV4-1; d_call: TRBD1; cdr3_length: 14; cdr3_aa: CASSQPGQVAELFF; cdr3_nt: TGCGCCAGCAGTCAACCGGGACAGGTGGCCGAGCTGTTTTTT
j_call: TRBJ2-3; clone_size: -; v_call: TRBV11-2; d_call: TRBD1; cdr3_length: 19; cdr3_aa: CASSLEWGLPGQGTDTQYF; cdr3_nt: TGTGCCAGCAGCTTAGAATGGGGGCTCCCGGGACAGGGCACAGATACGCAGTATTTT
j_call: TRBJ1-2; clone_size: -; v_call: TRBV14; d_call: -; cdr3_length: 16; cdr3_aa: CASSQGFGGSGYGYTF; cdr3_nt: TGTGCCAGCAGCCAAGGATTCGGAGGAAGTGGCTATGGCTACACCTTC
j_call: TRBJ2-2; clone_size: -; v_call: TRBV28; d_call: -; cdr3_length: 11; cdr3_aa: CASSPSWELFF; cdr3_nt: TGTGCCAGCAGTCCCTCCTGGGAGCTGTTTTTT